The clone carrying this T cell receptor beta chain was picked up a small number of times. Its target is not known. The data were obtained in a study of blood T cells in healthy people across ages. At the level of the study: When template switching was applied, about one barcoded beta molecule was captured per two T cells.

Extractions gave at least 5.5 micrograms of total RNA per sample. The germline gives CDR1 LGHNA, CDR2 YSLEER. This CDR3 region has 15 residues. A J-beta primer mix and a sample-barcoded 5' primer were used in a second PCR of about 7 to 12 cycles. All samples yielded 3 million or more CDR3-containing paired-end reads. TCRdb recomputed calls from the 5' RACE reads with MiXCR, one row per CDR3 protein. The sample includes 780,000 or so distinct CDR3 sequences, approximately 53% seen only once; the top ten take roughly 24%. Overall study findings and caveats: A roughly linear age-dependent decrease characterized TCR beta diversity per million T cells.

The source material was blood. The J gene is TRBJ2-5, the V gene TRBV4-3, with 8 bases that match TRBD2. The J call may be wrong; the DNA end is better matched by TRBJ2-7. The sequence came from a man aged 40-55 years in good health. CDR3 in amino acids: CASSQETAGGNEQYF. In DNA, the CDR3 is TGCGCCAGCAGCCAGGAGACGGCGGGGGGCAACGAGCAGTACTTC.